This passage covers 13 T cell receptor beta chains from one sample sequenced in a study of T cells in Graves' hyperthyroidism and ophthalmopathy. From RNA transcripts, TCR beta CDR3 regions were amplified. The HTBI set primed first-round TCR CDR3 RT-PCR. TCRdb reanalysed the multiplex PCR reads using MiXCR and keeps one entry per CDR3 protein. The table includes 380,000 or so distinct CDR3 sequences, about 18% detected once. Sequencing was done on a sample of blood. These receptors all stem from a woman younger than 35 with Graves' hyperthyroidism.

This clonotype was seen many times. The rearrangement joins TRBV28 to TRBJ1-1; D is perhaps TRBD1 (5 bases). V was cut by 10 bases and J by 0 bases, with 9 bases left in between. Looked up from germline, CDR1 is MDHEN and CDR2 is SYDVKM. This CDR3 comprises 12 residues. As DNA, the CDR3 is TGTGCCACCGGGGACTTGAACACTGAAGCTTTCTTT. As protein: CATGDLNTEAFF.

This clonotype occurred many times. The chain is built from TRBV11-2 and TRBJ1-2, with D possibly matching TRBD1 (5 bases). V was cut by 4 bases and J by 3 bases, with 12 bases left in between. Germline V CDR1 and CDR2: SGHAT, FQNNGV. This CDR3 has 14 amino acids. The DNA for the CDR3 is TGTGCCAGCAGCTACTCCGGGACTCACTATGGCTACACCTTC. It codes for CASSYSGTHYGYTF.

This chain joins TRBV14 and TRBJ1-1, with TRBD1 as a possible D gene (6 bases). This CDR3 contains 14 residues. Germline loops: CDR1 SGHDN, CDR2 FVKESK. V lost 1 base to trimming and J lost 7 bases, with 13 bases between them. The CDR3 is CASSQGRDNGEAFF. DNA for the CDR3: TGTGCCAGCAGCCAAGGTCGGGACAACGGTGAAGCTTTCTTT.

This clonotype was counted at least ten times. The chain couples TRBV6-5 to TRBJ2-5, with 8 bases that match TRBD1. J gave up 2 bases and V 4 bases, and 9 bases lay outside the gene matches. In germline, CDR1 is MNHEY, CDR2 SVGAGI. The CDR3 runs 16 residues. CDR3 loop: CASSSSQGAGQETQYF. CDR3 in DNA: TGTGCCAGCAGTTCTTCTCAGGGGGCCGGGCAAGAGACCCAGTACTTC.

With regard to this clonotype: Since no conserved phenylalanine or tryptophan closes the CDR3, a read error is the likely cause. The chain carries TRBV12-3 or TRBV12-4 and TRBJ2-6; the D is unclear. Trimming took off 4 bases at V and 1 base at J, with 14 bases between the two ends. The CDR3 consists of 17 residues. CDR3 loop: CASSSPKSESGANVLTV. In DNA, the CDR3 is TGTGCCAGCAGTTCCCCGAAGTCAGAATCTGGGGCCAACGTCCTGACTGTC.

Many counts were recorded for this clonotype. This chain uses TRBV4-1 with TRBJ2-7; perhaps TRBD2 as D (7 bases). The CDR3 covers 14 residues. Germline lookup yields CDR1 MGHRA and CDR2 YSYEKL. V lost 0 bases and J 7 bases, leaving 13 bases between the germline ends. This CDR3 reads CASSQEGGLREQYF. The CDR3 coding sequence is TGCGCCAGCAGCCAAGAGGGGGGGCTGCGGGAGCAGTACTTC.

The chain couples TRBV28 to TRBJ2-7, with 9 bases fitting TRBD1. The J segment lost 1 base and the V segment lost 3 bases, leaving 10 bases of the junction unmatched. CDR1 and CDR2 from the germline V gene are MDHEN and SYDVKM. CDR3 size: 17 residues. CDR3 sequence: CASSFLSGQGTSYEQYF. The DNA of the CDR3 is TGTGCCAGCAGTTTTTTGTCGGGACAGGGAACTTCCTACGAGCAGTACTTC.

In its sample, this clonotype was seen many times. The rearrangement links TRBV30 to TRBJ1-3; D possibly corresponds to TRBD1 (6 bases). V was cut by 0 bases and J by 0 bases, with 12 bases left in between. Germline CDR1 reads GTSNPN; CDR2 reads SVGIG (reference sequence). The CDR3 is made up of 16 amino acids. The CDR3: CAWSVLTGPSGNTIYF. CDR3 coding DNA: TGTGCCTGGAGTGTACTAACAGGGCCCTCTGGAAACACCATATATTTT.

The table lists this clonotype with many counts. CDR3 protein: CAGSSGVNEQYF. In DNA, the CDR3 is TGTGCCGGAAGTAGTGGGGTGAACGAGCAGTACTTC. The chain uses TRBV11-2 and TRBJ2-7; D is unresolved. The germline V gene has CDR1 SGHAT and CDR2 FQNNGV. The CDR3 loop spans 12 amino acids. V was clipped by 11 bases and J by 5 bases, with 16 bases between them.

This clonotype was seen ten or more times. The CDR3 nucleotides read TGTGCCAGCAGTAGGGGAGGAGGATCTGAAGCTTTCTTT. Protein: CASSRGGGSEAFF. J is TRBJ1-1 and V is TRBV6-1, with D perhaps TRBD1 (5 bases). CDR1 is MNHNS and CDR2 is SASEGT in the germline V gene. V was pared by 5 bases and J by 6 bases, with 13 bases between. The CDR3 is 13 amino acids.

This clonotype was counted ten times or more. The chain couples TRBV6-1 to TRBJ1-5; D ambiguous. Looked up from germline, CDR1 is MNHNS and CDR2 is SASEGT. The CDR3 is 15 amino acids. V lost 2 bases, J lost 1 base, and 9 bases lay in between. This CDR3 is CASSEIVGSNQPQHF. Here the CDR3 DNA reads TGTGCCAGCAGTGAAATTGTGGGGAGCAATCAGCCCCAGCATTTT.

V and J are TRBV19 and TRBJ2-2; TRBD1 or TRBD2 may be the D gene (6 bases each). V lost 5 bases, J lost 5 bases, and 15 bases lay in between. This CDR3 spans 15 amino acids. From germline, CDR1 is LNHDA and CDR2 SQIVND (reference sequence). The CDR3 DNA reads as TGTGCCAGTAGTCCAAGGGGGGATCTGACCGGGGAGCTGTTTTTT. Translated: CASSPRGDLTGELFF.

The V call is TRBV11-1, the J call TRBJ2-2, with 11 bases identical to TRBD2. CDR1 and CDR2 from the germline V gene are SGHAT and FQDESV (reference sequence). The CDR3 is 16 amino acids. V shed 5 bases, J shed 4 bases, and the junction held 6 bases outside the gene matches. In DNA, the CDR3 is TGTGCCAGCAGCCTTAGCGGGGGGGCCGGCACCGGGGAGCTGTTTTTT. This translates into CASSLSGGAGTGELFF.